This T cell receptor (beta chain) was recovered during a study of CD8 T cells in ankylosing spondylitis (dated by TCRdb to between 2016 and 2019). A note on the overall study: To find TCR variants linked to disease, the study profiled T cell receptor beta repertoires in ankylosing spondylitis patients and healthy donors. The full study cohort comprised 20 to 25 ankylosing spondylitis patients and roughly 110 healthy donors. Samples of peripheral blood were taken, and for ankylosing spondylitis patients, synovial fluid was collected as well.

Details on this clonotype: The specificity of this receptor is unknown. No quality values exist for individual bases; no much larger clone is one base distant.

CDR1 and CDR2, per the germline V gene, are SGHRS and YFSETQ. A distance of 20 bases separates the germline ends of V and J, which lose 4 bases and 2 bases respectively. From its cysteine to its phenylalanine, the CDR3 spans 17 amino acids. The sequence is cut down to CDR3 DNA, 51 bases in frame from base 1. Sequenced on an Illumina HiSeq 2500. Quantitative 5'-RACE with molecular barcodes was the method used to prepare the TCR beta libraries. As for the authors' bioinformatics: Disease-linked TCR variants were identified with a new computational method built on a probabilistic model of VDJ rearrangement. TCRdb itself trimmed the public reads at Q25 with fastp, ran MiXCR and retained productive beta chains. Each CDR3 protein gets just one entry, which takes the most common genes and DNA from the rows behind it. The V and J calls here are based on TCRdb, not the publication. Recorded for this sample are hundreds of thousands of distinct CDR3 sequences; more than 25% of them occurred a single time. The ten largest clones capture about 0.89% of the sample.

Paper-wide results and their limitations: Significant enrichment of the disease-linked clones was reported in matched synovial fluid samples from ankylosing spondylitis patients. A TCR beta motif made up of seven or eight highly homologous amino acid variants appeared to be characteristic of blood from ankylosing spondylitis patients. The disease-linked clones showed a CD8+ phenotype and occurred at relatively low frequencies in peripheral blood. Some TCR beta motif variants had previously been reported in synovial fluid and blood of reactive arthritis patients, which suggested common disease-initiation mechanisms.

Sequencing was performed on blood, either unsorted or a sorted T cell fraction (not recorded which). The receptor was derived from a male donor with ankylosing spondylitis. The sequence joins TRBV5-1 to TRBJ2-3; the D gene is unclear. The DNA sequence is as follows: TGCGCCAGCAGCATTATTCGAACAGTTTCGGCCACAGATACGCAGTATTTT. It specifies CASSIIRTVSATDTQYF. The variable domain in full, with residues beyond the CDR3 obtained from the reference TRBV5-1 and TRBJ2-3 genes, is KAGVTQTPRYLIKTRGQQVTLSCSPISGHRSVSWYQQTPGQGLQFLFEYFSETQRNKGNFPGRFSGRQFSNSRSEMNVSTLELGDSALYLCASSIIRTVSATDTQYFGPGTRLTVL.